This TCR beta chain was documented in a study of blood T cell repertoires in COVID-19. TCRdb's copy holds only in-frame clones and misses some; the assay was immunoSEQ multiplex PCR. The sample includes roughly 350,000 clones, 87% of them seen just once. Seattle patients were enrolled while actively infected and followed longitudinally. Germline CDR1 and CDR2: KGHDR and SFDVKD. The V and J ends lost 3 bases and 4 bases respectively, with 6 bases between them. There are 13 residues in the CDR3. The receptor's source is a woman in her forties or fifties with COVID-19, enrolled during active disease. The sequenced sample was peripheral blood. The chain recombines TRBV24-1 with TRBJ1-3, with D unclear. CDR3 DNA sequence: TGTGCCACCAGTGATCTAGGAGGAAACACCATATATTTT. Protein: CATSDLGGNTIYF.